This TCR beta chain was found in a study of PD-1 blockade in classical Hodgkin lymphoma. The study, taken as a whole, reports: Diversity in CD4+ TCRs, unlike that measured in CD8+ TCRs, had risen significantly by C4D1.

Concerning this clone: The antigen remains undetermined.

Noted time point: cycle 4 day 1 (C4D1), after less than 7 weeks of nivolumab. Every patient was affected by relapse after autologous stem cell transplantation, while exposure to brentuximab vedotin was not uniform. Under best response, outcomes were complete response, partial response or progressive disease. The CDR3 covers 14 residues. Germline V gene data show CDR1 as SGHRS and CDR2 as YFSETQ. The V end was cut by 0 bases, the J end by 4 bases, with 10 bases between. TCRdb's copy holds only in-frame clones and misses some; the assay was immunoSEQ multiplex PCR. This sample yields about 33,000 clones, of which roughly 76% are seen a single time; roughly 4% belongs to the top ten.

The source of this sequence is a human donor with classical Hodgkin lymphoma. J is TRBJ2-5 and V is TRBV5-1; a possible D gene is TRBD1 (6 bases). Specimen: peripheral blood mononuclear cells (PBMCs), collected before the fourth cycle of nivolumab. This CDR3 is CASSLAGERETQYF. CDR3 DNA sequence: TGCGCCAGCAGCTTGGCAGGGGAGAGAGAGACCCAGTACTTC.